This section outlines one TCR beta chain sequence together with its context. Its antigen is still unknown. The data originate from a study of cytomegalovirus exposure and HLA in healthy donors. Study-wide results and limits: CMV antigen specificity was confirmed in vitro for three CMV-associated chains. The investigators catalogued 164 TCR beta chains as cytomegalovirus-associated.

While the first cohort had hundreds of subjects, the donors belonged to the separate validation cohort of 120 subjects. Some clones are missing from TCRdb's copy, which holds only in-frame ones; the method was immunoSEQ multiplex PCR. The repertoire includes approximately 60,000 clones, more than 80% of them detected once, and roughly 3% sits in the top ten. Trimming removed 4 bases at V and 3 bases at J, with 13 bases between. Per germline, CDR1 MGHRA and CDR2 YSYEKL. The CDR3 is 15 amino acids. This TCR was sampled from a young man in good health and CMV-seronegative. The sequencing sample was made of PBMCs. The rearrangement joins TRBV4-1 to TRBJ2-1, with TRBD1 as a possible D gene (5 bases). In nucleotides, the CDR3 is TGCGCCAGCAGCCCAACAGGTAACAGCTACAATGAGCAGTTCTTC. It encodes CASSPTGNSYNEQFF.